This T cell receptor (beta chain) was retrieved from a study of blood T cell repertoires in COVID-19. Trimming removed 8 bases at V and 2 bases at J, with 7 bases between. The CDR3 spans 11 residues. CDR1 and CDR2 (germline): ENHRY, SYGVKD. The repertoire was sequenced with immunoSEQ multiplex PCR; TCRdb's copy has only in-frame clones and lacks some. Of hundreds of thousands of clones listed, about 80% are singletons. The age range of participants was about 18 to 95 years, with residence in about two dozen US areas. Clinical histories supplied by participants themselves formed the basis of cohort assignment.

The sequenced material came from PBMCs or T cells enriched from blood (not recorded which). This TCR was recovered from a woman aged 45-60 years who had been exposed to COVID-19. The chain links TRBV10-3 to TRBJ2-7; D is undetermined. The CDR3 nucleotides read TGTGCCATCGCTGGCACCTACGAGCAGTACTTC. Residues: CAIAGTYEQYF.